Listed here are 23 T cell receptor beta chains from one sample, sequenced in a study of shared clonotypes between healthy human individuals. Sequenced by immunoSEQ multiplex PCR; TCRdb stores in-frame clones only, minus some. The profile covers 190,000 or so clones, with approximately 61% appearing a single time and 10% taken by the ten largest. Sequenced sample: memory CD4+ T cells sorted from blood. Subset reported: CD45RA-negative fraction. Receptors originate from a man aged 30 to 45 in good health.

The rearrangement uses TRBV30 and TRBJ2-1, with 7 bases identical to TRBD2. Germline CDR1 and CDR2: GTSNPN and SVGIG (reference sequence). The V and J ends lost 0 bases and 10 bases, in that order; junction bases with no gene match: 6. This CDR3 has 13 residues. For the CDR3, the DNA is TGTGCCTGGAGTGTAAAAAGCGGGACCGAGCAGTTCTTC. Amino acid sequence: CAWSVKSGTEQFF.

This chain links TRBV29-1 with TRBJ2-3, with TRBD2 identical over 7 bases. Germline V gives CDR1 SQVTM, CDR2 ANQGSEA. This CDR3 is 12 amino acids long. The junction had 3 bases not matched to a gene; V was cut back by 8 bases and J by 1 base. Here the CDR3 DNA reads TGCAGCATAACTAGCGGCACAGATACGCAGTATTTT. It translates to CSITSGTDTQYF.

The chain has TRBV18 and TRBJ1-4; 9 bases map to TRBD1. The CDR3 length is 14 residues. Germline V gene sequence: CDR1 KGHSH, CDR2 LQKENI. The ends lost 3 bases at V and 5 bases at J; junction bases unmatched: 1. The CDR3 DNA sequence: TGTGCCAGCTCACCCGGGACAGGGAATGAAAAACTGTTTTTT. Protein sequence: CASSPGTGNEKLFF.

This clone has ten or more counts. The sample holds other DNA sequences that translate to the same CDR3. V gene TRBV6-5 combines with J gene TRBJ2-5, with 7 bases that match TRBD2. The CDR3 length is 14 residues. V lost 2 bases to trimming and J lost 2 bases; unmatched junction nucleotides: 2. Germline V gives CDR1 MNHEY, CDR2 SVGAGI. The CDR3 loop is CASSYRTRQETQYF. In DNA form, the CDR3 reads TGTGCCAGCAGTTACCGGACTAGACAAGAGACCCAGTACTTC.

The chain has TRBV4-1 and TRBJ2-7; 9 positions match TRBD1. Per the germline V gene, CDR1 is MGHRA and CDR2 is YSYEKL. J gave up 4 bases and V 1 base, and 5 bases lay outside the gene matches. The CDR3 contains 15 residues. The DNA for the CDR3 is TGCGCCAGCAGCCAAGGCTGGACAGGGGTTTACGAGCAGTACTTC. This encodes CASSQGWTGVYEQYF.

The chain combines TRBV20-1 with TRBJ2-1, with D hard to call. Trimming shortened V by 7 bases and J by 12 bases, and 16 bases separated the two germline ends. There are 11 residues in the CDR3. Per the germline V gene, CDR1 is DFQATT and CDR2 is SNEGSKA (reference sequence). CDR3 residues: CSVSATELQFF. DNA of the CDR3: TGCAGTGTCTCGGCTACCGAATTGCAGTTCTTC.

This clone was observed a few times. The genes are TRBV7-2 and TRBJ2-1; TRBD2 is a possible D gene (6 bases). CDR1 is SGHTA, CDR2 FQGNSA, per germline. The CDR3 consists of 16 residues. Between the trimmed V and J ends, which lost 1 base and 8 bases, there was a span of 18 bases. For the CDR3, the DNA is TGTGCCAGCAGCTTAGTCAGCGGGCTCCCATCCTATGAGCAGTTCTTC. Amino acid sequence: CASSLVSGLPSYEQFF.

The gene calls are TRBV28 and TRBJ2-1, with TRBD2 identical over 8 bases. The CDR3 is made up of 17 amino acids. Looked up from germline, CDR1 is MDHEN and CDR2 is SYDVKM. Trimming cost V 4 bases and J 5 bases; bases outside gene matches: 13. CDR3 region: CASSSQTGTSFDNEQFF. CDR3 sequence (DNA): TGTGCCAGCAGTTCCCAAACCGGGACTAGTTTTGACAATGAGCAGTTCTTC.

This sequence joins TRBV19 and TRBJ1-1; D gene uncertain. V dropped 3 bases and J dropped 4 bases, with 12 bases sitting between them. The length of the CDR3 is 14 residues. The germline V gene encodes CDR1 LNHDA and CDR2 SQIVND (reference sequence). Written as DNA, the CDR3 is TGTGCCAGTAGTATCTTCGGTGTTCGCACTGAAGCTTTCTTT. Amino acid sequence: CASSIFGVRTEAFF.

The chain uses TRBV18 and TRBJ1-1, with D unresolved. The CDR3 spans 12 residues. V lost 0 bases and J 9 bases, leaving 8 bases between the germline ends. Germline V lookup: CDR1 KGHSH, CDR2 LQKENI. The CDR3: CASSPPNSKAFF. The CDR3 nucleotides are TGTGCCAGCTCACCACCGAACAGCAAAGCTTTCTTT.

This sequence joins TRBV11-3 and TRBJ2-3; no clear D. The ends were cut back, 5 bases at V and 8 bases at J, with 11 bases in the middle. Looked up from germline, CDR1 is SGHNT and CDR2 is YENEEA. The CDR3 has 12 residues. The CDR3: CASSPRLITQYF. The CDR3 DNA sequence: TGTGCCAGCAGCCCCCGGCTCATTACGCAGTATTTT.

The chain couples TRBV27 to TRBJ2-1; 15 nucleotides align to TRBD2. Germline-derived CDR1 and CDR2 are MNHEY and SMNVEV (reference sequence). The CDR3 length is 17 residues. V shed 5 bases, J shed 8 bases, and the junction held 10 bases outside the gene matches. The CDR3 here is CASSLGLAGGGDDEQFF. In nucleotides, the CDR3 is TGTGCCAGCAGTCTAGGACTAGCGGGAGGGGGAGACGATGAGCAGTTCTTC.

V is TRBV28 and J is TRBJ2-5; 13 nucleotides match TRBD2. The CDR3 length is 15 residues. After removal of 4 bases from V and 5 bases from J, the junction contained 4 bases not matched to a gene. Germline assignment: CDR1 MDHEN and CDR2 SYDVKM. CDR3 loop: CASSSGTSGAETQYF. The DNA for the CDR3 is TGTGCCAGCAGTTCAGGGACTAGCGGGGCTGAGACCCAGTACTTC.

In regard to this clone: Other nucleotide sequences from this sample produce the same CDR3. The chain recombines TRBV15 with TRBJ2-3; D is unresolved. Germline CDR1 and CDR2: LNHNV and YYDKDF (reference sequence). V lost 0 bases to trimming and J lost 0 bases, with 1 base between them. The CDR3 has 13 amino acids. CDR3 in DNA: TGTGCCACCAGCAGAGAAAGCACAGATACGCAGTATTTT. This gives the protein CATSRESTDTQYF.

This clone was recorded at least ten times. The rearrangement uses TRBV6-5 and TRBJ1-1; 9 bases are shared with TRBD1. Germline trimming cut 5 bases from V and 6 bases from J; bases unmatched to any gene: 7. Germline V gene data show CDR1 as MNHEY and CDR2 as SVGAGI. The CDR3 length is 14 residues. CDR3 bases: TGTGCCAGCAGTCGGCCGGGACAGGGTGCTGAAGCTTTCTTT. As protein: CASSRPGQGAEAFF.

The chain couples TRBV6-1 to TRBJ1-1; D is uncertain. V was shortened by 0 bases and J by 4 bases, with 6 bases between the two germline ends. Germline V gene data show CDR1 as MNHNS and CDR2 as SASEGT. The CDR3 spans 13 residues. CDR3 in amino acids: CASSEAPATEAFF. CDR3 coding DNA: TGTGCCAGCAGTGAAGCGCCAGCCACTGAAGCTTTCTTT.

J is TRBJ2-1 and V is TRBV9, with unresolved D. The germline V and J ends were trimmed by 0 bases and 3 bases, with 7 bases remaining between them. Germline CDR1 and CDR2: SGDLS and YYNGEE. CDR3 length: 14 residues. The CDR3 nucleotides read TGTGCCAGCAGCGTAGGGGAAAACTACAATGAGCAGTTCTTC. Translation: CASSVGENYNEQFF.

This sequence joins TRBV10-1 and TRBJ1-5; no clear D gene. CDR1 is WNHNN and CDR2 is SYGVQD in the germline V gene (reference sequence). The CDR3 runs to 13 residues. The V end was cut by 2 bases, the J end by 7 bases, with 9 bases between. The CDR3 DNA reads TGCGCCAGCAGTGAGAATGGAGGACAGCCCCAGCATTTT. Translation: CASSENGGQPQHF.

The V and J genes are TRBV27 and TRBJ2-7, with D unresolved. Trimming cost V 2 bases and J 5 bases, with 4 bases left between them. CDR1 MNHEY and CDR2 SMNVEV come from the germline V gene (reference sequence). The CDR3 contains 11 residues. The CDR3 protein is CASSLPDEQYF. The CDR3 coding sequence is TGTGCCAGCAGTTTACCCGACGAGCAGTACTTC.

This clone was observed a few times. The chain has TRBV19 and TRBJ2-7; D assignment may be TRBD1 or TRBD2 (5 bases each). The V end was cut by 5 bases, the J end by 5 bases, with 13 bases between. Germline CDR1 and CDR2: LNHDA and SQIVND (reference sequence). The CDR3 has 13 amino acids. The chain's CDR3 is CASSPGWGNEQYF. CDR3 nucleotides: TGTGCCAGTAGTCCAGGGTGGGGGAACGAGCAGTACTTC.

In this sample, this clone turned up a few times. The J gene is TRBJ2-5, the V gene TRBV7-2; possible D gene TRBD1, 5 bases. This CDR3 region has 12 residues. Trimming shortened V by 5 bases and J by 7 bases, and 11 bases separated the two germline ends. Germline V gene sequence: CDR1 SGHTA, CDR2 FQGNSA. CDR3 in DNA: TGTGCCAGCAGCCCCGGTCAGGGGACCCAGTACTTC. Its protein product is CASSPGQGTQYF. Complete variable domain (other parts from reference TRBV7-2 and TRBJ2-5): GAGVSQSPSNKVTEKGKDVELRCDPISGHTALYWYRQSLGQGLEFLIYFQGNSAPDKSGLPSDRFSAERTGGSVSTLTIQRTQQEDSAVYLCASSPGQGTQYFGPGTRLLVL.

The table lists this clone with a few counts. The chain carries TRBV13 and TRBJ2-3, with 13 positions matching TRBD2. V was pared by 2 bases and J by 8 bases, with 4 bases of the junction left unmatched. Germline V gene sequence: CDR1 PRHDT, CDR2 FYEKMQ (reference sequence). CDR3 length equals 15 residues. CDR3 sequence: CASSLTSGRAGTQYF. DNA of the CDR3: TGTGCCAGCAGCTTAACTAGCGGGAGGGCCGGTACGCAGTATTTT.

This chain connects TRBV29-1 to TRBJ2-1; D possibly corresponds to TRBD1 (6 bases). The CDR3 is made up of 12 amino acids. Trimming took off 6 bases at V and 9 bases at J, with 15 bases between the two ends. Germline lookup yields CDR1 SQVTM and CDR2 ANQGSEA. The CDR3 region has the DNA TGCAGCGTCTCTGGGCAGGGGAGTGAGCAGTTCTTC. This translates into CSVSGQGSEQFF.